Reported below is one TCR beta chain. The data are from a study of blood T cell repertoires in COVID-19. Study overall: PBMCs, B-cell-depleted T cells, or T cells provided the cDNA or gDNA that made up the material.

The repertoire was sequenced with immunoSEQ multiplex PCR; TCRdb's copy has only in-frame clones and lacks some. The table records around 200,000 clones, 80% to 85% of them present only once. The trim removed 5 bases at V and 6 bases at J, leaving 7 bases unmatched. This CDR3 is 14 amino acids long. The germline gives CDR1 SGDLS, CDR2 YYNGEE. The chain combines TRBV9 with TRBJ2-1, with 8 bases that match TRBD2. Sequencing was done on a sample of peripheral blood. This receptor was obtained from a man aged 45-60 years with active or convalescent COVID-19. The CDR3 here is CASSTGGGRNEQFF. The CDR3 nucleotides read TGTGCCAGCAGTACGGGCGGGGGGCGCAATGAGCAGTTCTTC.